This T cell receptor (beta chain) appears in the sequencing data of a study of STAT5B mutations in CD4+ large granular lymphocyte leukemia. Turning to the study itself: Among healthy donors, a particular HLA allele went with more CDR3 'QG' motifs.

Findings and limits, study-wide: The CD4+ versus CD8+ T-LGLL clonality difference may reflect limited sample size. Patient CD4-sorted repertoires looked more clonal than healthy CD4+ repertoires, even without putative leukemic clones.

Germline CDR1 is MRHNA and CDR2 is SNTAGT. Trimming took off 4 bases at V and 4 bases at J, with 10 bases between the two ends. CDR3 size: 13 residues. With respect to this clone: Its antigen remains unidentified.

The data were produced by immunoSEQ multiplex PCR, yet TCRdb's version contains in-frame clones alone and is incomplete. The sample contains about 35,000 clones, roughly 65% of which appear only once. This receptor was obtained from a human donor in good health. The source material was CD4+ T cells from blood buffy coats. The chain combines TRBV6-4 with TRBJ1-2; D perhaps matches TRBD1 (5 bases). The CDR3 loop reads CASSVGGSYGYTF. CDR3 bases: TGTGCCAGCAGTGTTGGGGGGTCCTATGGCTACACCTTC.